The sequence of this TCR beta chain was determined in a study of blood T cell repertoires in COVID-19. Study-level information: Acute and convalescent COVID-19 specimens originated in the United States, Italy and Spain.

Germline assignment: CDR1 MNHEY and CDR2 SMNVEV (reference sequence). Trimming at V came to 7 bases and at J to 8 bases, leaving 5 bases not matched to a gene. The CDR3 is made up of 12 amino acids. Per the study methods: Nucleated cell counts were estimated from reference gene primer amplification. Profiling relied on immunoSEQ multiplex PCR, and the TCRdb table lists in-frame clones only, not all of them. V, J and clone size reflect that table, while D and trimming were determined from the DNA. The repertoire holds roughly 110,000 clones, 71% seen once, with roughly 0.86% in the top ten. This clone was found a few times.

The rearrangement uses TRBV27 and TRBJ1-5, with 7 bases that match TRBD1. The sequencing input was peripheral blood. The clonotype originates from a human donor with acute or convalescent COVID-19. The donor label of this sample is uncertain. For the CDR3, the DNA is TGTGCCAGCAAACAGGGGAAGGAGCCCCAGCATTTT. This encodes CASKQGKEPQHF.